The rows below give T cell receptor beta chains drawn from one sample of a study of T cell responses to AZD1222 COVID-19 vaccine. Using immunoSEQ multiplex PCR, the repertoire was profiled, and TCRdb retains in-frame clones only, with some absent. The table has 90,000 to 150,000 clones, over 75% seen once. The sequences come from peripheral blood, collected on day 0 of AZD1222 vaccination. These TCRs come from an adult in good health. The CDR3 runs from the conserved cysteine through the conserved F or W. A D gene is named only where the DNA matches it firmly. Size is stated for part of the rows, as once, few or many counts, or as a class when the clone is expanded.

TRBV7-8,TRBJ2-7,.,.,TGTGCCAGCAGCCGGATTTCCTACGAGCAGTACTTC,CASSRISYEQYF
TRBV19,TRBJ2-3,TRBD1,.,TGTGCCAGTAGTGACAGGGCGGATACGCAGTATTTT,CASSDRADTQYF
TRBV7-3,TRBJ2-7,.,.,TGTGCCAGCAGCTTAATAGCAGGGAAGCCCCCCTACGAGCAGTACTTC,CASSLIAGKPPYEQYF
TRBV7-2,TRBJ1-6,TRBD1,.,TGTGCCAGCAGCTTAGCCCCCTGGGCACAGGGGAATAATTCACCCCTCCACTTT,CASSLAPWAQGNNSPLHF
TRBV3-1/TRBV3-2,TRBJ1-3,TRBD1,many,TGTGCCAGCAGCCAAGGTGGACAGGGGACGAGCTCTGGAAACACCATATATTTT,CASSQGGQGTSSGNTIYF
TRBV18,TRBJ2-1,TRBD2,.,TGTGCCAGCTCACCACAAGCTAGCGGGGGGTACAATGAGCAGTTCTTC,CASSPQASGGYNEQFF
TRBV5-4,TRBJ2-3,.,.,TGTGCCAGCAGCTTGGATGGGGGGAGCACAGATACGCAGTATTTT,CASSLDGGSTDTQYF
TRBV7-2,TRBJ2-1,TRBD2,.,TGTGCCAGCAGCTTGGAAGCGGGGGGCCCCTACAATGAGCAGTTCTTC,CASSLEAGGPYNEQFF
TRBV13,TRBJ1-2,.,.,TGTGCCAGCAGCCCCTATACTAACTATGGCTACACCTTC,CASSPYTNYGYTF
TRBV11-1,TRBJ1-2,.,.,TGTGCCAGCAGTTCCACTTCCTATGGCTACACCTTC,CASSSTSYGYTF
TRBV2,TRBJ1-4,TRBD1,.,TGTGCCAGTCGGGACAGGGAGGTCGAAAAACTGTTTTTT,CASRDREVEKLFF
TRBV7-2,TRBJ1-2,.,.,TGTGCCAGCAGCTTAGTTTGGCAGCAGACGCTGACCTATGGCTACACCTTC,CASSLVWQQTLTYGYTF
TRBV27,TRBJ2-3,.,.,TGTGCCAGCAGAGGGGTCACAGATACGCAGTATTTT,CASRGVTDTQYF
TRBV6-1,TRBJ2-3,.,.,TGTGCCAGCAGTGAAGTCGCTCGGGGCACAGATACGCAGTATTTT,CASSEVARGTDTQYF
TRBV3-1/TRBV3-2,TRBJ2-6,TRBD2,few,TGTGCCAGCAGTCAAGCGGGGGCCGGGGCCAACGTCCTGACTTTC,CASSQAGAGANVLTF
TRBV20-1,TRBJ2-3,.,.,TGCAGTGCGCGAGCCGTGGGTGCGCAGTATTTT,CSARAVGAQYF
TRBV12-3/TRBV12-4,TRBJ1-1,TRBD1,.,TGTGCCAGCAGTTTTACAGGGGACACTGAAGCTTTCTTT,CASSFTGDTEAFF
TRBV5-1,TRBJ2-5,TRBD1,.,TGCGCCAGCTCAAACAACATGCAGGGGGCGCTAGGAGAGACCCAGTACTTC,CASSNNMQGALGETQYF
TRBV10-3,TRBJ2-2,.,.,TGTGCCATCAGTGAGGGAATCAAGGGCAGCACCGGGGAGCTGTTTTTT,CAISEGIKGSTGELFF
TRBV19,TRBJ1-5,.,.,TGTGCCAGTAAAATAGGGTCAGGGGCCCAGCCCCAGCATTTT,CASKIGSGAQPQHF
TRBV28,TRBJ2-7,TRBD1,.,TGTGCCAGCACGCCCTGGACAGGGGGCGCCTACGAGCAGTACTTC,CASTPWTGGAYEQYF
TRBV5-6,TRBJ2-7,.,.,TGTGCCAGCAGCTTGTATGGGGGCCCTTCTAACGAGCAGTACTTC,CASSLYGGPSNEQYF
TRBV6-5,TRBJ2-7,.,once,TGTGCCAGCAAGCCGGCTAGCTCCTACGAGCAGTACTTC,CASKPASSYEQYF
TRBV3-1/TRBV3-2,TRBJ2-7,.,many,TGTGCCAGCAGCCCAGGAACCGGGAGAGCCGGGAAGTACTTC,CASSPGTGRAGKYF
TRBV5-6,TRBJ2-1,TRBD1,.,TGTGCCAGCAGCTTAGATCACAGGGGGCTAATTGGGGAGCAGTTCTTC,CASSLDHRGLIGEQFF
TRBV19,TRBJ1-2,TRBD1,.,TGTGCCAGTAGATTTCCGGGACAGGCGTCGGGGGGTGGCTACACCTTC,CASRFPGQASGGGYTF
TRBV7-8,TRBJ1-1,.,.,TGTGCCAGCAGCTTAGCGCGCGGACCAGGCACTGAAGCTTTCTTT,CASSLARGPGTEAFF
TRBV19,TRBJ1-3,.,.,TGTGCCAGTACCCAGGGAGGGAGGGTCTCTGGAAACACCATATATTTT,CASTQGGRVSGNTIYF
TRBV29-1,TRBJ1-2,TRBD1,.,TGCAGCGTTGTTGGGGCCCAGGGACAGGGCTACACCTTC,CSVVGAQGQGYTF
TRBV12-5,TRBJ2-5,TRBD2,once,TGTGCTAGTGGTTTGGTAATCGGTAGCGGGGGGGAGACCCAGTACTTC,CASGLVIGSGGETQYF
TRBV6-1,TRBJ1-4,.,.,TGTGCCAGCAGTGGCCTTTCGACAGCCTCTAATGAAAAACTGTTTTTT,CASSGLSTASNEKLFF
TRBV5-1,TRBJ1-4,.,.,TGCGCCAGCAGCTTGAGCGGATCTAATGAAAAACTGTTTTTT,CASSLSGSNEKLFF
TRBV5-1,TRBJ2-1,TRBD1,.,TGCGCCAGCAGCTGGACAGGGTCCCCGCCGTTCAATGAGCAGTTCTTC,CASSWTGSPPFNEQFF
TRBV19,TRBJ2-7,.,.,TGTGCCAGTAAGTCAGGGCATGATTCAGACGAGCAGTACTTC,CASKSGHDSDEQYF
TRBV7-3,TRBJ2-2,.,.,TGTGCCAGCAGCTCGACTAGGGACACCGGGGAGCTGTTTTTT,CASSSTRDTGELFF
TRBV5-3,TRBJ1-6,TRBD1,.,TGTGCCAGAAGCCGCCTACCGACGGGACAGGCTAATTCACCCCTCCACTTT,CARSRLPTGQANSPLHF
TRBV13,TRBJ1-3,TRBD1,.,TGTGCCAGCAGCTTTTTACAGGGGGCCGGTGGAAACACCATATATTTT,CASSFLQGAGGNTIYF
TRBV2,TRBJ2-2,.,.,TGTGCCAGCATGAAGGGGCCCACCGGGGAGCTGTTTTTT,CASMKGPTGELFF
TRBV27,TRBJ1-6,.,.,TGTGCCAGCAGTTACAGGACGGCCGGATCACCCCTCCACTTT,CASSYRTAGSPLHF
TRBV5-1,TRBJ2-3,.,.,TGCGCCAGCAGGGGGTTCAGCACAGATACGCAGTATTTT,CASRGFSTDTQYF
TRBV18,TRBJ1-1,.,.,TGTGCCAGCTCAACACAGGGAATGAACACTGAAGCTTTCTTT,CASSTQGMNTEAFF
TRBV5-6,TRBJ2-7,TRBD1,.,TGTGCCAGCAGCAGACAGGGGTGGCAGTACTTC,CASSRQGWQYF
TRBV6-5,TRBJ1-5,.,.,TGTGCCAGTCTACAGGGCAGCAATCAGCCCCAGCATTTT,CASLQGSNQPQHF
TRBV29-1,TRBJ1-2,TRBD1,.,TGCAGCGCCACGACAGGGGTCTATGGCTACACCTTC,CSATTGVYGYTF
TRBV11-2,TRBJ2-3,.,.,TGTGCCAGCAGCTTAGGTCGCCGATTCGACACTAGCACAGATACGCAGTATTTT,CASSLGRRFDTSTDTQYF
TRBV6-5,TRBJ1-2,.,once,TGTGCCAGCAGCGACACATCTAGGACAGCACGCTACACCTTC,CASSDTSRTARYTF
TRBV6-9,TRBJ1-5,TRBD1,.,TGTGCCAGCAGTTATTCCCAGGGGGCTTTGCAGCCCCAGCATTTT,CASSYSQGALQPQHF
TRBV19,TRBJ1-1,.,.,TGTGCCAGTAGACCGGGAGAGGGGTTACCTGAAGCTTTCTTT,CASRPGEGLPEAFF
TRBV6-6,TRBJ1-2,.,.,TGTGCCAGCAACCGCGGGGGAAACTATGGCTACACCTTC,CASNRGGNYGYTF
TRBV19,TRBJ2-7,.,.,TGTGCCAGTAGTATAGCCGGACAGTTTGTCTACGAGCAGTACTTC,CASSIAGQFVYEQYF
TRBV9,TRBJ1-1,.,.,TGTGCCAGCAGCGTAGCGAGTAGGGGTAACGAAGCTTTCTTT,CASSVASRGNEAFF
TRBV7-8,TRBJ1-5,.,.,TGTGCCAGCAGCCCAGTGAGGGCACAGGGTTCTAGCAATCAGCCCCAGCATTTT,CASSPVRAQGSSNQPQHF
TRBV27,TRBJ1-2,.,.,TGTGCCAGCAGTTCCCCGGCCAGGGGATATGGCTACACCTTC,CASSSPARGYGYTF
TRBV19,TRBJ2-2,.,few,TGTGCCAGTACCTCGCGAGGGGCAGACACCGGGGAGCTGTTTTTT,CASTSRGADTGELFF
TRBV2,TRBJ1-1,.,.,TGTGCCGGAGCACGGCAGAACACTGAAGCTTTCTTT,CAGARQNTEAFF
TRBV19,TRBJ2-3,.,.,TGTGCCAGTAGTCCCTGGGACGGAATATACACAGATACGCAGTATTTT,CASSPWDGIYTDTQYF
TRBV5-1,TRBJ1-6,TRBD1,once,TGCGCCAGCAGCTTCAGTTGGGGGACAGGGGCGAGTAATTCACCCCTCCACTTT,CASSFSWGTGASNSPLHF
TRBV9,TRBJ1-2,TRBD1,.,TGTGCCAGCAGCGCACGGACAGGGGAAAACTATGGCTACACCTTC,CASSARTGENYGYTF
TRBV29-1,TRBJ2-7,.,.,TGCAGCGTTGGTAATTCGTTCGAGCAGTACTTC,CSVGNSFEQYF